This record looks at one TCR beta chain sequence and its context. As yet, its antigen is unknown. The data were taken from a study of human T cells and chemical hapten exposure. Study as a whole: There were per-sample TCR yield variations, arising mainly from small pooled library volume differences.

In TCRdb, the RACE reads were re-called with MiXCR into one record per CDR3 protein. The sample holds around 110,000 distinct CDR3 sequences; about 12% are singletons and the top ten take around 1.5%. Indicated time point: patch test 1, 2 weeks after DPC sensitization. Treatment indicated: therapeutic diphenylcyclopropenone sensitization with weekly scalp DPC. Patch tests were applied only after blood draws. Regarding the study as a whole: Patch test score rose with PT1 expanded TCR count, significant at thresholds 8, 16 and 32, not 4. TCRs at high frequency, those above 1 in 1000, did not change with DPC sensitization.

Sequenced here: whole blood, sampled in connection with sensitization to the hapten diphenylcyclopropenone (DPC). The sequence derives from a woman between 45 and 65 years old with alopecia areata. Some clones in this sample may be carry-over from other donors' samples.

The CDR3 DNA reads TGTGCCAGCAGCTCGCTAGCGGGGACAGATACGCAGTATTTT. Residues: CASSSLAGTDTQYF. The chain joins TRBV7-2 to TRBJ2-3, with 9 bases that match TRBD2. Germline V gene data show CDR1 as SGHTA and CDR2 as FQGNSA. The V gene end was trimmed by 4 bases and the J gene end by 3 bases; junction bases not matched to a gene: 2. The CDR3 loop spans 14 amino acids.